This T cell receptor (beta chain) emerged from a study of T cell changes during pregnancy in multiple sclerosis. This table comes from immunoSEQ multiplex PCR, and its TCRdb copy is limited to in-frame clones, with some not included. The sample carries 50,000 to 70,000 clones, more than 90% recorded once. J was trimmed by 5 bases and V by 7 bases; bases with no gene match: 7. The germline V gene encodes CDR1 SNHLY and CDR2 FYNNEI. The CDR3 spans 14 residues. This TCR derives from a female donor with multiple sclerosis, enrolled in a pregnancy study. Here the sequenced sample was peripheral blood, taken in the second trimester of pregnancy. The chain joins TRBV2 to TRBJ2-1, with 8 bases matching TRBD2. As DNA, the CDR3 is TGTGCCAGCAAAAGCGGGAGTGTCGACAATGAGCAGTTCTTC. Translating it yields CASKSGSVDNEQFF.